This TCR beta chain was captured by sequencing in a study of OX40 agonist ivuxolimab in advanced cancers. Turning to the study itself: Intravenous ivuxolimab was administered to patients every 2 weeks at 0.01 to 10 mg/kg. Hepatocellular carcinoma, melanoma, renal cell or head and neck cancer occurred in dose-escalation patients. Treatment received earlier with anti-PD-1, anti-PD-L1 or anti-CTLA-4 agents was allowed, and 40% had some.

Germline loops: CDR1 MNHNS, CDR2 SASEGT. Between the trimmed V and J ends, which lost 2 bases and 0 bases, there was a span of 2 bases. This CDR3 is 13 amino acids long. Sequencing used immunoSEQ multiplex PCR; TCRdb keeps in-frame clones, though not all of them. The repertoire holds about 59,000 clones, with approximately 77% as singletons. V and J are TRBV6-1 and TRBJ1-5, with no clear D. The TCR sequence derives from an adult with an advanced solid tumor such as melanoma, head and neck, liver or kidney cancer. Specimen: CD4+ or CD8+ T cells sorted from blood, collected in a trial of the OX40 agonist ivuxolimab. The CDR3 coding sequence is TGTGCCAGCAGTGAAACTAGCAATCAGCCCCAGCATTTT. This translates into CASSETSNQPQHF.